What follows are 9 T cell receptor beta chains derived from one specimen sequenced in a study of cytomegalovirus exposure and HLA in healthy donors. Primers included in the PCR were 60 Vbeta and 13 Jbeta primers. Some clones are missing from TCRdb's copy, which holds only in-frame ones; the method was immunoSEQ multiplex PCR. The repertoire holds around 200,000 clones, with approximately 85% as singletons. Sequenced sample: PBMCs. The receptor set was obtained from a woman between 50 and 59 years old in good health and CMV-seronegative.

This rearrangement joins TRBV19 to TRBJ1-5; 8 bases agree with TRBD1. The CDR3 consists of 14 residues. V gave up 6 bases and J gave up 3 bases; unmatched junction bases: 4. Germline CDR1 is LNHDA and CDR2 is SQIVND (reference sequence). The CDR3 loop is CASRRQGLNQPQHF. The CDR3 DNA follows: TGTGCCAGTAGAAGACAGGGGCTCAATCAGCCCCAGCATTTT.

The chain is built from TRBV18 and TRBJ1-1; D is unresolved. The V gene lost 3 bases and the J gene lost 1 base, with 6 bases spanning the gap. This CDR3 region has 13 residues. Germline-derived CDR1 and CDR2 are KGHSH and LQKENI. CDR3 sequence reads: CASSPATNTEAFF. In DNA form, the CDR3 reads TGTGCCAGCTCACCGGCAACGAACACTGAAGCTTTCTTT. Filled out from reference TRBV18 and TRBJ1-1, the complete variable domain reads NAGVMQNPRHLVRRRGQEARLRCSPMKGHSHVYWYRQLPEEGLKFMVYLQKENIIDESGMPKERFSAEFPKEGPSILRIQQVVRGDSAAYFCASSPATNTEAFFGQGTRLTVV.

The V and J genes are TRBV28 and TRBJ1-2, with unresolved D. V lost 10 bases and J 1 base, leaving 13 bases between the germline ends. This CDR3 spans 13 amino acids. In germline, CDR1 is MDHEN, CDR2 SYDVKM. CDR3 sequence: CATSRLINYGYTF. CDR3 nucleotides: TGTGCCACCAGCCGACTAATTAACTATGGCTACACCTTC.

This chain joins TRBV30 and TRBJ1-5, with 7 bases fitting TRBD1. J gave up 6 bases and V 3 bases, and 8 bases lay outside the gene matches. The CDR3 is 14 amino acids. In germline, CDR1 is GTSNPN, CDR2 SVGIG (reference sequence). CDR3 amino acids: CAWRKTGVSQPQHF. The DNA of the CDR3 is TGTGCCTGGAGAAAAACAGGGGTCAGTCAGCCCCAGCATTTT. Supplemented by reference TRBV30 and TRBJ1-5, the full variable domain reads SQTIHQWPATLVQPVGSPLSLECTVEGTSNPNLYWYRQAAGRGLQLLFYSVGIGQISSEVPQNLSASRPQDRQFILSSKKLLLSDSGFYLCAWRKTGVSQPQHFGDGTRLSIL.

The chain carries TRBV7-8 and TRBJ2-1, with 7 bases fitting TRBD2. Trimming at V came to 2 bases and at J to 8 bases, leaving 6 bases not matched to a gene. The CDR3 totals 14 residues. The germline CDR1 and CDR2 sequences are SGHVS and FQNEAQ. The CDR3 reads CASSLREGDDEQFF. The CDR3 DNA sequence: TGTGCCAGCAGCTTAAGGGAGGGCGATGATGAGCAGTTCTTC.

The rearrangement uses TRBV6-4 and TRBJ1-1, with 9 bases lining up with TRBD1. V dropped 6 bases and J dropped 4; count of bases not matched to a gene: 3. The germline gives CDR1 MRHNA, CDR2 SNTAGT. The CDR3 consists of 13 residues. The CDR3 spells CASRRQGGTEAFF. CDR3 in DNA: TGTGCCAGCAGGAGACAGGGGGGCACTGAAGCTTTCTTT.

V is TRBV4-1 and J is TRBJ1-1; D is unresolved. Germline CDR1 and CDR2: MGHRA and YSYEKL. This CDR3 is 14 amino acids long. V lost 5 bases to trimming and J lost 2 bases, with 12 bases between them. The CDR3 reads CASSTPGYNTEAFF. CDR3 in DNA: TGCGCCAGCAGCACACCGGGTTATAACACTGAAGCTTTCTTT.

The V call is TRBV7-9, the J call TRBJ1-5, with a possible D match to TRBD1 (5 bases). V was trimmed by 4 bases and J by 5 bases, leaving 18 bases between them. The CDR3 spans 16 residues. Germline V lookup: CDR1 SEHNR, CDR2 FQNEAQ (reference sequence). The CDR3 DNA follows: TGTGCCAGCAGCTCCCCGGCCACTCAAGGGGATCAGCCCCAGCATTTT. Its protein is CASSSPATQGDQPQHF.

This chain links TRBV6-5 with TRBJ1-5, with TRBD1 as a possible D gene (5 bases). In germline, CDR1 is MNHEY, CDR2 SVGAGI. The CDR3 consists of 13 residues. Trimming left V 0 bases short and J 9 bases short, with 9 bases between. The CDR3 reads CASSYSGGGPQHF. The CDR3 coding sequence is TGTGCCAGCAGTTACTCTGGGGGAGGGCCCCAGCATTTT.